The rows below give T cell receptor beta chains drawn from one sample of a study of blood T cell repertoires in COVID-19. The data were produced by immunoSEQ multiplex PCR, yet TCRdb's version contains in-frame clones alone and is incomplete. The profile shows under 300,000 clones, roughly four fifths of them singletons. Material for sequencing was peripheral blood. These TCRs come from a man aged 50 or older with acute or convalescent COVID-19. The CDR3 runs from the conserved cysteine through the conserved F or W. D genes are given only for firm matches. Clone sizes are given selectively: once, few, many, or a class where the clone is expanded.

D: TRBD1; V: TRBV7-7; J: TRBJ2-2; size: .; CDR3: CASSLVGTGSVGTGELFF; DNA: TGTGCTAGCAGCTTAGTCGGGACAGGGTCCGTTGGCACCGGGGAGCTGTTTTTT
D: .; V: TRBV28; J: TRBJ1-4; size: .; CDR3: CASSYGGTTNEKLFF; DNA: TGTGCCAGCAGTTATGGGGGCACAACTAATGAAAAACTGTTTTTT
D: .; V: TRBV3-1/TRBV3-2; J: TRBJ2-7; size: few; CDR3: CASSQTGYTRSYEQYF; DNA: TGTGCCAGCAGCCAAACAGGGTACACCCGCTCCTACGAGCAGTACTTC
D: TRBD2; V: TRBV19; J: TRBJ2-5; size: once; CDR3: CASSIRSAGGQETQYF; DNA: TGTGCCAGTAGTATTAGGTCAGCGGGAGGCCAAGAGACCCAGTACTTC
D: .; V: TRBV27; J: TRBJ1-1; size: .; CDR3: CASSLAEGGNTEAFF; DNA: TGTGCCAGCAGTCTCGCAGAGGGAGGGAACACTGAAGCTTTCTTT
D: .; V: TRBV10-2; J: TRBJ2-2; size: .; CDR3: CATKTENTGELFF; DNA: TGCGCCACGAAAACAGAGAACACCGGGGAGCTGTTTTTT
D: .; V: TRBV30; J: TRBJ1-2; size: .; CDR3: CAWSPGFYGYTF; DNA: TGTGCCTGGAGTCCCGGGTTCTATGGCTACACCTTC
D: .; V: TRBV20-1; J: TRBJ2-2; size: .; CDR3: CSASNFQGSGELFF; DNA: TGCAGTGCTAGTAACTTTCAGGGATCCGGGGAGCTGTTTTTT
D: .; V: TRBV4-1; J: TRBJ2-3; size: .; CDR3: CASSVLPGWGPGADTQYF; DNA: TGCGCCAGCAGTGTCCTGCCTGGGTGGGGCCCGGGGGCAGATACGCAGTATTTT
D: .; V: TRBV11-2; J: TRBJ2-7; size: .; CDR3: CASSLGAGETYEQYF; DNA: TGTGCCAGCAGCTTAGGGGCAGGGGAAACCTACGAGCAGTACTTC
D: TRBD1; V: TRBV30; J: TRBJ2-7; size: .; CDR3: CAWRGDSRYEQYF; DNA: TGTGCCTGGAGGGGGGACAGCCGATACGAGCAGTACTTC
D: .; V: TRBV10-3; J: TRBJ1-1; size: .; CDR3: CAISELVGRNTEAFF; DNA: TGTGCCATCAGTGAGTTAGTCGGTCGGAACACTGAAGCTTTCTTT
D: TRBD2; V: TRBV27; J: TRBJ2-1; size: .; CDR3: CASSLPLGAGAYNEQFF; DNA: TGTGCCAGCAGTTTACCCTTGGGAGCGGGGGCCTACAATGAGCAGTTCTTC
D: TRBD2; V: TRBV14; J: TRBJ2-7; size: .; CDR3: CASSPLAGVYEQYF; DNA: TGTGCCAGCAGCCCTCTAGCGGGAGTATACGAGCAGTACTTC
D: .; V: TRBV10-3; J: TRBJ1-1; size: once; CDR3: CAISPVGGKYTEAFF; DNA: TGTGCCATCAGCCCTGTGGGGGGGAAGTACACTGAAGCTTTCTTT
D: .; V: TRBV2; J: TRBJ2-2; size: .; CDR3: CASSPLGTSRAGELFF; DNA: TGTGCCAGCAGTCCATTGGGGACATCTAGAGCCGGGGAGCTGTTTTTT